What follows are 20 T cell receptor beta chains derived from one specimen sequenced in a study of T cells and copy number aberrations in small-cell lung cancer. Data came from immunoSEQ multiplex PCR; TCRdb stores just in-frame clones and leaves some out. Of approximately 130 clones listed, more than 85% are singletons. Sequencing was done on a sample of tumor tissue. The receptors were sampled from a man aged 65 to 79 with small cell lung cancer.

The chain couples TRBV5-6 to TRBJ1-2, with 9 positions matching TRBD1. Germline V lookup: CDR1 SGHDT, CDR2 YYEEEE. The V gene end was trimmed by 2 bases and the J gene end by 7 bases; junction bases not matched to a gene: 15. The CDR3 is 17 amino acids. The CDR3 loop is CASSFPPPTGGRGGYTF. CDR3 DNA: TGTGCCAGCAGCTTCCCACCTCCAACAGGGGGCAGGGGTGGCTACACCTTC.

V usage is TRBV27 and J usage is TRBJ1-1; no clear D gene. Per the germline V gene, CDR1 is MNHEY and CDR2 is SMNVEV (reference sequence). This CDR3 is built from 15 residues. Between the trimmed V and J ends, which lost 0 bases and 4 bases, there was a span of 12 bases. The CDR3 DNA sequence: TGTGCCAGCAGTTTATCACGGACTGGGGTCACTGAAGCTTTCTTT. Translating it yields CASSLSRTGVTEAFF.

The V call is TRBV6-5, the J call TRBJ1-1; no reliable D call. The germline CDR1 and CDR2 sequences are MNHEY and SVGAGI. The CDR3 has 13 residues. With 2 bases removed from V and 4 bases from J, the gap between germline ends came to 8 bases. CDR3 sequence reads: CASSYQSSTEAFF. In nucleotides, the CDR3 is TGTGCCAGCAGTTACCAGAGTAGCACTGAAGCTTTCTTT.

This sequence joins TRBV30 and TRBJ1-4, with TRBD1 as a possible D gene (6 bases). The CDR3 extends over 13 amino acids. Looked up from germline, CDR1 is GTSNPN and CDR2 is SVGIG (reference sequence). The V and J ends lost 7 bases and 4 bases respectively, with 13 bases between them. CDR3 residues: CASQQGFNEKLFF. CDR3 nucleotides: TGTGCCTCTCAACAGGGATTTAATGAAAAACTGTTTTTT.

CDR3 loop: CASSVRTDTQYF. In DNA, the CDR3 is TGTGCCAGCAGTGTTCGAACAGATACGCAGTATTTT. This chain connects TRBV2 to TRBJ2-3; D remains ambiguous. From germline, CDR1 is SNHLY and CDR2 FYNNEI. Trimming took off 4 bases at V and 3 bases at J, with 5 bases between the two ends. This CDR3 comprises 12 residues.

The table lists this clone with a count of one. The chain recombines TRBV19 with TRBJ1-5; TRBD1 aligns across 7 bases. Germline loops: CDR1 LNHDA, CDR2 SQIVND (reference sequence). This CDR3 comprises 14 residues. Trimming removed 7 bases from V and 4 bases from J; junction bases left unmatched: 7. The CDR3 coding sequence is TGTGCCAGTACCCAGGGGGAGCCAAATCAGCCCCAGCATTTT. Its protein is CASTQGEPNQPQHF.

The V and J genes are TRBV9 and TRBJ2-5; D possibly uses TRBD1 or TRBD2 (5 bases each). The V gene lost 4 bases and the J gene lost 4 bases, with 17 bases spanning the gap. Germline CDR1 SGDLS, CDR2 YYNGEE. The length of the CDR3 is 15 residues. The CDR3 here is CASSLEGSVGETQYF. CDR3 in DNA: TGTGCCAGCAGCCTAGAGGGGTCGGTGGGAGAGACCCAGTACTTC.

The chain employs TRBV2 and TRBJ1-5; 7 bases match TRBD1. The CDR3 runs 15 residues. Losses at the gene ends were 5 bases for V and 6 bases for J; bases not matched to a gene: 10. CDR1 and CDR2 (germline): SNHLY, FYNNEI. The CDR3 loop reads CASSRDSTGVQPQHF. CDR3 bases: TGTGCCAGCAGTCGGGACAGTACGGGGGTTCAGCCCCAGCATTTT.

CDR3 nucleotide sequence: TGTGCCACCTCGAGCAGGGAGTACGAGCAGTACTTC. Protein product: CATSSREYEQYF. The rearrangement links TRBV10-3 to TRBJ2-7; D might be TRBD1 or TRBD2, each matching 5 bases. V lost 10 bases to trimming and J lost 4 bases, with 14 bases between them. This CDR3 region has 12 residues. The germline V gene has CDR1 ENHRY and CDR2 SYGVKD.

The V gene is TRBV11-2, the J gene TRBJ2-7, with TRBD2 identical over 12 bases. V gave up 2 bases and J gave up 4 bases; unmatched junction bases: 12. The CDR3 length is 18 residues. Germline V gene sequence: CDR1 SGHAT, CDR2 FQNNGV. This CDR3 is CASSLLSLTSGRRYEQYF. The CDR3 bases are TGTGCCAGCAGCTTACTCTCCCTGACTAGCGGGAGAAGATACGAGCAGTACTTC.

The chain is built from TRBV2 and TRBJ1-2; 7 nucleotides agree with TRBD1. There are 12 residues in the CDR3. From germline, CDR1 is SNHLY and CDR2 FYNNEI. The ends lost 11 bases at V and 8 bases at J; junction bases unmatched: 11. CDR3 nucleotides: TGTGCCGGAGAACGTGACAGGGACGGCTACACCTTC. It translates to CAGERDRDGYTF. Looking up the rest from reference TRBV2 and TRBJ1-2 gives the full variable domain: EPEVTQTPSHQVTQMGQEVILRCVPISNHLYFYWYRQILGQKVEFLVSFYNNEISEKSEIFDDQFSVERPDGSNFTLKIRSTKLEDSAMYFCAGERDRDGYTFGSGTRLTVV.

The V and J genes are TRBV29-1 and TRBJ1-2; no firm D call. CDR1 is SQVTM and CDR2 is ANQGSEA in the germline V gene. Trimming pared 3 bases from V and 6 bases from J, leaving 11 bases between. The CDR3 loop spans 12 amino acids. The CDR3 DNA reads TGCAGCGTTGAGCGGCAACTTAATGGCTACACCTTC. This codes for CSVERQLNGYTF.

This clone has just one count. This CDR3 reads CAISGLAIGTDTQYF. The CDR3 region has the DNA TGTGCCATCAGTGGACTAGCGATCGGGACAGATACGCAGTATTTT. The gene calls are TRBV10-3 and TRBJ2-3; 8 bases map to TRBD2. Germline values: CDR1 ENHRY, CDR2 SYGVKD. With 4 bases clipped from V and 3 bases from J, the junction kept 6 bases outside the gene matches. There are 15 residues in the CDR3.

V gene TRBV15 combines with J gene TRBJ1-5, with 8 nucleotides matching TRBD1. CDR3 length: 15 residues. From germline, CDR1 is LNHNV and CDR2 YYDKDF (reference sequence). V was pared by 4 bases and J by 6 bases, with 8 bases of the junction left unmatched. In nucleotides, the CDR3 is TGTGCCACCAGCACGAGCAGGGGGCAGGGTCAGCCCCAGCATTTT. Protein product: CATSTSRGQGQPQHF.

The chain couples TRBV19 to TRBJ1-2; the D is unclear. The V gene's germline CDR1 is LNHDA and CDR2 SQIVND (reference sequence). With 4 bases removed from V and 2 bases from J, the gap between germline ends came to 8 bases. This CDR3 spans 13 amino acids. CDR3 loop: CASSREGNYGYTF. CDR3 sequence (DNA): TGTGCCAGTAGTAGAGAGGGAAACTATGGCTACACCTTC.

For this clone: One end of the junction does not line up with germline, which may come from a read error. V usage is TRBV2 and J usage is TRBJ1-2; D is uncertain. Per germline, CDR1 SNHLY and CDR2 FYNNEI. The CDR3 totals 12 residues. CDR3: CATGTPTYGYTF. DNA of the CDR3: TGCGCCACGGGTACTCCTACCTATGGCTACACCTTC.

The CDR3: CASKQGLTDTQYF. The CDR3 nucleotides read TGTGCCAGCAAACAGGGGCTCACAGATACGCAGTATTTT. This sequence joins TRBV27 and TRBJ2-3; 7 positions match TRBD1. V was pared by 7 bases and J by 2 bases, with 3 bases of the junction left unmatched. This CDR3 spans 13 amino acids. Germline CDR1 is MNHEY and CDR2 is SMNVEV (reference sequence).

The chain joins TRBV30 to TRBJ2-7, with D perhaps TRBD2 (7 bases). CDR1 is GTSNPN and CDR2 is SVGIG in the germline V gene (reference sequence). The CDR3 is 12 amino acids. Trimming took off 3 bases at V and 4 bases at J, with 10 bases between the two ends. CDR3 loop: CAWRRGGYEQYF. In DNA, the CDR3 is TGTGCCTGGAGAAGGGGGGGGTACGAGCAGTACTTC.

This rearrangement joins TRBV5-6 to TRBJ1-1, with D uncertain. The CDR3 consists of 12 residues. The V and J ends lost 5 bases and 6 bases respectively, with 11 bases between them. CDR1 and CDR2 from the germline V gene are SGHDT and YYEEEE. CDR3 sequence reads: CASSGPRAEAFF. The DNA for the CDR3 is TGTGCCAGCAGTGGCCCGAGGGCTGAAGCTTTCTTT. The complete variable domain, with remaining parts taken from reference TRBV5-6 and TRBJ1-1, reads DAGVTQSPTHLIKTRGQQVTLRCSPKSGHDTVSWYQQALGQGPQFIFQYYEEEERQRGNFPDRFSGHQFPNYSSELNVNALLLGDSALYLCASSGPRAEAFFGQGTRLTVV.

In this sample, this clone turned up once. The V and J genes are TRBV4-1 and TRBJ2-7, with TRBD2 as a possible D gene (6 bases). V was pared by 0 bases and J by 3 bases, with 9 bases between. The CDR3 runs to 14 residues. Per germline, CDR1 MGHRA and CDR2 YSYEKL. CDR3 bases: TGCGCCAGCAGCCAAGAGGGGACTGACTACGAGCAGTACTTC. This codes for CASSQEGTDYEQYF.